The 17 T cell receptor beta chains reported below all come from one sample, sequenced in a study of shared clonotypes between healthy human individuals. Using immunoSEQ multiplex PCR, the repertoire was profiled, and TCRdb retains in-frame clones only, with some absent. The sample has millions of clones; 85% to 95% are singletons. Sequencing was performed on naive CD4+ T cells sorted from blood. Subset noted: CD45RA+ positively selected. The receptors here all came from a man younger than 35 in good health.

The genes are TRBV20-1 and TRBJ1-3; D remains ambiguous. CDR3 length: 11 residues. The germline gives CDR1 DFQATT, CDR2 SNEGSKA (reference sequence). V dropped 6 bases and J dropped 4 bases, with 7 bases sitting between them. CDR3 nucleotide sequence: TGCAGTGCACCACAGGGAAACACCATATATTTT. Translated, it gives CSAPQGNTIYF.

The CDR3 loop is CASSYFPDGNYGYTF. The CDR3 DNA is TGTGCCAGCAGTTACTTCCCAGACGGTAACTATGGCTACACCTTC. The chain couples TRBV6-6 to TRBJ1-2; D unclear. The length of the CDR3 is 15 residues. CDR1 and CDR2 (germline): MNHNY, SVGAGI (reference sequence). Trimming stripped 1 base from V and 1 base from J, with 10 bases between.

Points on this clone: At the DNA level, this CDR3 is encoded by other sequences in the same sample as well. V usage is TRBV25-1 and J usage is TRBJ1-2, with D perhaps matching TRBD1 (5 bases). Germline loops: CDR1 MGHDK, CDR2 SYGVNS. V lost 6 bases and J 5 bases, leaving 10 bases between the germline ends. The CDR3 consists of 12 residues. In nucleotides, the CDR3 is TGTGCCAGCAGCGAGGAGGGGTATGGCTACACCTTC. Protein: CASSEEGYGYTF.

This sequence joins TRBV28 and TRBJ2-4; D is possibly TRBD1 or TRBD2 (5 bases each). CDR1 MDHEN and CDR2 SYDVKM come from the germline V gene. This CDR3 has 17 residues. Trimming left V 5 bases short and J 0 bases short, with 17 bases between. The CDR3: CASSPSSGSLAKNIQYF. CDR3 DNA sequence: TGTGCCAGCAGTCCATCATCAGGGAGTTTAGCCAAAAACATTCAGTACTTC. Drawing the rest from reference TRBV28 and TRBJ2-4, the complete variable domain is DVKVTQSSRYLVKRTGEKVFLECVQDMDHENMFWYRQDPGLGLRLIYFSYDVKMKEKGDIPEGYSVSREKKERFSLILESASTNQTSMYLCASSPSSGSLAKNIQYFGAGTRLSVL.

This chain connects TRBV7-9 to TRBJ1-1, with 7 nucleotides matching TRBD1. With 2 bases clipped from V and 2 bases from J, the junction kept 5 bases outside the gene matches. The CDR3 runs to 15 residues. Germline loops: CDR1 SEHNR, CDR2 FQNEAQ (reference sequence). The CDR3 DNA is TGTGCCAGCAGCTTATTAGGGACAGAAAACACTGAAGCTTTCTTT. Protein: CASSLLGTENTEAFF. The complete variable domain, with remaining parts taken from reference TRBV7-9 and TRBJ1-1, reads DTGVSQNPRHKITKRGQNVTFRCDPISEHNRLYWYRQTLGQGPEFLTYFQNEAQLEKSRLLSDRFSAERPKGSFSTLEIQRTEQGDSAMYLCASSLLGTENTEAFFGQGTRLTVV.

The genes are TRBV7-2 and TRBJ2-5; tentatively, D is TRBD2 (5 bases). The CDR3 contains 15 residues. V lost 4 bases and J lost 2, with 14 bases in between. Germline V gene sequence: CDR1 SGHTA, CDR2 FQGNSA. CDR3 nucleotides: TGTGCCAGCAGCTCCCGTCTCTCGGGGCAAGAGACCCAGTACTTC. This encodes CASSSRLSGQETQYF.

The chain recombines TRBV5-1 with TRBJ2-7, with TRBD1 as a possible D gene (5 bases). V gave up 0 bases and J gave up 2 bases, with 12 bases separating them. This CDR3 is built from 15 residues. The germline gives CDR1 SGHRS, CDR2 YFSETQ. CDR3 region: CASSLAVSGPYEQYF. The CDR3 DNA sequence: TGCGCCAGCAGCTTGGCCGTTTCAGGGCCCTACGAGCAGTACTTC.

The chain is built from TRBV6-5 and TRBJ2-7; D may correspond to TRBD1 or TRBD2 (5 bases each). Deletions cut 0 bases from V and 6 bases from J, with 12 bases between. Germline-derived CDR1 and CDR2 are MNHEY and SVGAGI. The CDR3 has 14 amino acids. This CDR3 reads CASSYSTGTVEQYF. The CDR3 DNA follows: TGTGCCAGCAGTTACTCAACCGGGACCGTCGAGCAGTACTTC.

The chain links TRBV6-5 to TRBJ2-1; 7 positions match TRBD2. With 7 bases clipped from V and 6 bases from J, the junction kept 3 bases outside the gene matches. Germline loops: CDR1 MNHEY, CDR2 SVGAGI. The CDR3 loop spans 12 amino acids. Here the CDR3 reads CASTGLVNEQFF. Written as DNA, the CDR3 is TGTGCCAGCACCGGACTAGTCAATGAGCAGTTCTTC.

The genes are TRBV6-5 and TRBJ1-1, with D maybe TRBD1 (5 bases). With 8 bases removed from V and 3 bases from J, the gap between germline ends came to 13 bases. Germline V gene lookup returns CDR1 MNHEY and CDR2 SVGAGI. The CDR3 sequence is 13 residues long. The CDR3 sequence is CASARRGDTEAFF. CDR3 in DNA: TGTGCCAGCGCCCGGCGAGGGGACACTGAAGCTTTCTTT.

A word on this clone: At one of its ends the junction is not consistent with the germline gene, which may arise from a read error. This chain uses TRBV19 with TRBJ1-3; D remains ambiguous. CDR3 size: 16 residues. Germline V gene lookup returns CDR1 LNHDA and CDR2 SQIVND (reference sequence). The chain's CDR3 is CASSIGVVFSGNTIYF. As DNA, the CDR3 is TGTGCCAGTAGTATAGGGGTTGTTTTCTCTGGGAACACCATATATTTT.

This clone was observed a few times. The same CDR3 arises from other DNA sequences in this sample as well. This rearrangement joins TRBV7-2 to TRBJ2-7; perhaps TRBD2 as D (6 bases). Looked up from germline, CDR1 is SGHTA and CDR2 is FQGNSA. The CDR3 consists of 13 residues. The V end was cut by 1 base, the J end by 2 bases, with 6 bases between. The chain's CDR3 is CASSLGRAYEQYF. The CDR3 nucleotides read TGTGCCAGCAGCTTAGGGAGGGCCTACGAGCAGTACTTC.

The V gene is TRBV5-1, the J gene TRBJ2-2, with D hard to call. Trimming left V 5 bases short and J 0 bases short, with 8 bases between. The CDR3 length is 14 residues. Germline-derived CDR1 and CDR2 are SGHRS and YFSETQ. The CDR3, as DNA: TGCGCCAGCAGGGCGACCACGAACACCGGGGAGCTGTTTTTT. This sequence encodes CASRATTNTGELFF.

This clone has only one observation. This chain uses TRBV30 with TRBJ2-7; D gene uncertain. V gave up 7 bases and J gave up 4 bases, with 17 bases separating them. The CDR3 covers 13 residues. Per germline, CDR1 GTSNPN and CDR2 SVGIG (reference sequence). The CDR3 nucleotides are TGTGCCTTAAGATCCGGGCCCCAATACGAGCAGTACTTC. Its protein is CALRSGPQYEQYF.

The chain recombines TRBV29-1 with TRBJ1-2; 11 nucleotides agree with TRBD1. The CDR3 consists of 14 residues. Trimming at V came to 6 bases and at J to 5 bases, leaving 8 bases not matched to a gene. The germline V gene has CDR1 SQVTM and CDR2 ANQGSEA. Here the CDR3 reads CSVVVGTGGYGYTF. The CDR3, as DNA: TGCAGCGTCGTGGTGGGGACAGGGGGTTATGGCTACACCTTC. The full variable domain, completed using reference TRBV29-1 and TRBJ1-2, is SAVISQKPSRDICQRGTSLTIQCQVDSQVTMMFWYRQQPGQSLTLIATANQGSEATYESGFVIDKFPISRPNLTFSTLTVSNMSPEDSSIYLCSVVVGTGGYGYTFGSGTRLTVV.

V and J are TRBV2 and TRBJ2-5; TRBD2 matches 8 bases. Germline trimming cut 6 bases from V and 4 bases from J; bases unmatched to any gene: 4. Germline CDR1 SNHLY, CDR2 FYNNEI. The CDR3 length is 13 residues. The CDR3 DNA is TGTGCCAGCAGGTTAAGCGGGGGAGAGACCCAGTACTTC. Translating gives CASRLSGGETQYF. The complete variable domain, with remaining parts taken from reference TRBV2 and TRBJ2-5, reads EPEVTQTPSHQVTQMGQEVILRCVPISNHLYFYWYRQILGQKVEFLVSFYNNEISEKSEIFDDQFSVERPDGSNFTLKIRSTKLEDSAMYFCASRLSGGETQYFGPGTRLLVL.

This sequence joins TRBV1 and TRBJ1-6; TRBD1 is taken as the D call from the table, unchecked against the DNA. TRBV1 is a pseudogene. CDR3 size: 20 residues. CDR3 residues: CTSSQGKGDKKSSYNSPLHF. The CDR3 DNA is TGCACCAGCAGCCAGGGAAAAGGGGACAAAAAGAGCTCCTATAATTCACCCCTCCACTTT.